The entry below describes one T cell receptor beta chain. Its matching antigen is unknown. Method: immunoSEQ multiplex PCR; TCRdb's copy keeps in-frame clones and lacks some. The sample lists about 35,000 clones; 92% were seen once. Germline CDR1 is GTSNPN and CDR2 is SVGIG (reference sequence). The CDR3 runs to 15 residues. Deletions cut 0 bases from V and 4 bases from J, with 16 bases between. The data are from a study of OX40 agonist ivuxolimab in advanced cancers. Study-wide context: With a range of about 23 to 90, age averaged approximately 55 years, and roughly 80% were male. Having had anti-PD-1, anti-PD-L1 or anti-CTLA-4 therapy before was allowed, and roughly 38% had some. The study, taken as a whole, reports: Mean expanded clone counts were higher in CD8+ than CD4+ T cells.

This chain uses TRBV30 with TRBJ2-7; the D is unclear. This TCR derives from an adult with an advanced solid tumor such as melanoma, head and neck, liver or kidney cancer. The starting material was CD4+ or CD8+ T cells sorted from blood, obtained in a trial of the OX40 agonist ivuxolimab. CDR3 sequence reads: CAWSVGPSPSYEQYF. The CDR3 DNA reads TGTGCCTGGAGTGTAGGACCGTCTCCCTCTTACGAGCAGTACTTC.